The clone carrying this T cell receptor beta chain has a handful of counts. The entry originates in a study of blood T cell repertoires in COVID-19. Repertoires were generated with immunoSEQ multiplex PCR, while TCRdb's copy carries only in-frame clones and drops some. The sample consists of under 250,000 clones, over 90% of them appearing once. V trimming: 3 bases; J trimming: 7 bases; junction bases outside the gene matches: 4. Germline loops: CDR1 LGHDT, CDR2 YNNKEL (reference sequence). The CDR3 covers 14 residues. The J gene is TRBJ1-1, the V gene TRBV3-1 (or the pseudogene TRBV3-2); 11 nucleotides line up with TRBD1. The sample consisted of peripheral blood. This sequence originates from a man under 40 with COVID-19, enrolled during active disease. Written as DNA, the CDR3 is TGTGCCAGCAGCCAGGGACAGGGGGTTTTTGAAGCTTTCTTT. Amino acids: CASSQGQGVFEAFF.